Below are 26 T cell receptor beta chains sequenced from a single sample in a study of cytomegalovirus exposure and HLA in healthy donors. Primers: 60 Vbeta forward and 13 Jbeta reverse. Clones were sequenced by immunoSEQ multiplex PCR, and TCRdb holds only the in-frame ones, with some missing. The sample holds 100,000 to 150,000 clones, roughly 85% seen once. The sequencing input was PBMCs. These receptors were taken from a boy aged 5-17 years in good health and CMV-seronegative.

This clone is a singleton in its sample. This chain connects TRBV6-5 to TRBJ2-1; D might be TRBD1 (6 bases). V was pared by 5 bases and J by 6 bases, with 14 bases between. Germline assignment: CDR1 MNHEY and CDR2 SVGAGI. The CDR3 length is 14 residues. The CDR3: CASSPRRGVNEQFF. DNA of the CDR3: TGTGCCAGCAGTCCCCGCAGGGGAGTCAATGAGCAGTTCTTC.

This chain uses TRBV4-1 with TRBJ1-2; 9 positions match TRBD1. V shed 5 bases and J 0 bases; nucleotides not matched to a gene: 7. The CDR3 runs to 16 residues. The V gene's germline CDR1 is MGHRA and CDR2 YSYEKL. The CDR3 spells CASSGRGTGSNYGYTF. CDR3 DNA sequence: TGCGCCAGCAGCGGGAGAGGGACAGGGTCTAACTATGGCTACACCTTC.

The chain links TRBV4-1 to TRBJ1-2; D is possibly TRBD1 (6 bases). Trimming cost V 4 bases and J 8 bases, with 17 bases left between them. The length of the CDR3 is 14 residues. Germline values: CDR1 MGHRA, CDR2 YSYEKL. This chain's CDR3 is CASSPKTDRPGYTF. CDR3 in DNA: TGCGCCAGCAGCCCTAAGACAGACAGGCCAGGCTACACCTTC.

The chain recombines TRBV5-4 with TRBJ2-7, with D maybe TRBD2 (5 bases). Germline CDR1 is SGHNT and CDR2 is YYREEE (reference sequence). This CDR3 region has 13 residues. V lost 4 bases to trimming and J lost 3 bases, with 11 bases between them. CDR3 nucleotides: TGTGCCAGCAGCCCGGACTCGGTCTACGAGCAGTACTTC. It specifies CASSPDSVYEQYF.

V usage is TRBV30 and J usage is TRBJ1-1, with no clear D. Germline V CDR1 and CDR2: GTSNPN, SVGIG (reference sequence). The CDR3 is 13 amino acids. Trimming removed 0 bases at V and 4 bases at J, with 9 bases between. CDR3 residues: CAWSVRGGTEAFF. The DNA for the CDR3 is TGTGCCTGGAGTGTCCGGGGTGGCACTGAAGCTTTCTTT.

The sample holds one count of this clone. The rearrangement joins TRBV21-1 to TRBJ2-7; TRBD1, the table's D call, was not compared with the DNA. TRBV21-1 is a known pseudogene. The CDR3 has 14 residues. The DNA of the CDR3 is TGTGCCAGCAGCGCATCCAGGGTCCCCTACGAGCAGTACTTC. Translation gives CASSASRVPYEQYF.

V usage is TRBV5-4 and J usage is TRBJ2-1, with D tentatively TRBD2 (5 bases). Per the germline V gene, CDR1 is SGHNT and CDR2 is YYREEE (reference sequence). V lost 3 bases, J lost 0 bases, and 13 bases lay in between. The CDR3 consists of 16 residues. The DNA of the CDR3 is TGTGCCAGCAGCTCGTTGTCGGAGGTCTCCTACAATGAGCAGTTCTTC. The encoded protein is CASSSLSEVSYNEQFF.

CDR3 sequence reads: CASSQAAPGLAGGRETQYF. The CDR3 DNA reads TGCGCCAGCAGCCAAGCCGCCCCGGGACTAGCGGGAGGCCGGGAGACCCAGTACTTC. V gene TRBV4-1 combines with J gene TRBJ2-5, with 15 bases matching TRBD2. The CDR3 contains 19 residues. V lost 1 base to trimming and J lost 5 bases; unmatched junction nucleotides: 11. Germline values: CDR1 MGHRA, CDR2 YSYEKL.

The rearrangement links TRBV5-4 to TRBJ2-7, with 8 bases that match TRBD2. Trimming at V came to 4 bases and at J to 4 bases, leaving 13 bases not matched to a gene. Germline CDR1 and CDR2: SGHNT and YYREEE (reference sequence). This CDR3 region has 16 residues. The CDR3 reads CASSLGGSGSYYEQYF. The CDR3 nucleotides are TGTGCCAGCAGCCTGGGAGGGAGCGGGAGCTATTACGAGCAGTACTTC.

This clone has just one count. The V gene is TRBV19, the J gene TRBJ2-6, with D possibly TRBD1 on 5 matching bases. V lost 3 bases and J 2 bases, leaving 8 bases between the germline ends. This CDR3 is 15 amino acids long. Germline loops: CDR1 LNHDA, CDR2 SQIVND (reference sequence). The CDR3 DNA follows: TGTGCCAGTAGTATTAGGGGAACTGGGGCCAACGTCCTGACTTTC. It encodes CASSIRGTGANVLTF.

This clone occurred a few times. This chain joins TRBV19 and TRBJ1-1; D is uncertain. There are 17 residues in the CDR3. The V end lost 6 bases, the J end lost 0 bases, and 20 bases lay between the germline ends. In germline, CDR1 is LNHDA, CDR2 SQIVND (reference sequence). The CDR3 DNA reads TGTGCCAGTAGCCCGAATGGGCCCGTGTGGGTGAACACTGAAGCTTTCTTT. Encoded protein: CASSPNGPVWVNTEAFF.

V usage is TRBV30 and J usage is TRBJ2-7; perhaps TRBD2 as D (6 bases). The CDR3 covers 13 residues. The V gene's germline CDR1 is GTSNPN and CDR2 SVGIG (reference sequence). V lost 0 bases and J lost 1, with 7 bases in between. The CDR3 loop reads CAWSVGGSYEQYF. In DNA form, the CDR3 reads TGTGCCTGGAGTGTCGGGGGATCCTACGAGCAGTACTTC.

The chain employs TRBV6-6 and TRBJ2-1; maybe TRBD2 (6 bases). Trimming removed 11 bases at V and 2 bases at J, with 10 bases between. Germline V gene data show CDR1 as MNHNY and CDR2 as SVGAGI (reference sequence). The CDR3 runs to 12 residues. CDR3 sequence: CAAGGTYNEQFF. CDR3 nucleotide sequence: TGTGCCGCAGGCGGGACCTACAATGAGCAGTTCTTC.

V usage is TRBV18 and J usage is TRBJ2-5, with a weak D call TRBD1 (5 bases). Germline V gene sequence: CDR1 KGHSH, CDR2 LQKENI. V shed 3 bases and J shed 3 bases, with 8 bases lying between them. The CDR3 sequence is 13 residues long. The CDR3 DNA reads TGTGCCAGCTCACCCGACAGAAAAGAGACCCAGTACTTC. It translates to CASSPDRKETQYF.

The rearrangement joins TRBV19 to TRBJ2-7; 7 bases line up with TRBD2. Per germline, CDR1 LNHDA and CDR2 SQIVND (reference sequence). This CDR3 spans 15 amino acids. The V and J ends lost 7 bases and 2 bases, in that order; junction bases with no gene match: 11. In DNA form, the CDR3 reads TGTGCCAGTACCCCTGGACCTAGCGGTCCCTACGAGCAGTACTTC. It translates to CASTPGPSGPYEQYF.

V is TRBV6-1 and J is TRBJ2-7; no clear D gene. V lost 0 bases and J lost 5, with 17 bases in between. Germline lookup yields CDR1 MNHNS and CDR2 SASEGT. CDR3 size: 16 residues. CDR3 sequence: CASSEARYTEVHEQYF. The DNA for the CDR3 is TGTGCCAGCAGTGAAGCGCGGTACACCGAGGTCCACGAGCAGTACTTC.

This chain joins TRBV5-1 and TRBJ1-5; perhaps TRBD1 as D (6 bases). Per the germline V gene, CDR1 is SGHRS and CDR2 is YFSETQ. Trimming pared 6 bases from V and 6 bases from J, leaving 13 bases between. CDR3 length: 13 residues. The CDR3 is CASNEDSPQPQHF. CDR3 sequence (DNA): TGCGCCAGCAACGAGGACAGTCCTCAGCCCCAGCATTTT.

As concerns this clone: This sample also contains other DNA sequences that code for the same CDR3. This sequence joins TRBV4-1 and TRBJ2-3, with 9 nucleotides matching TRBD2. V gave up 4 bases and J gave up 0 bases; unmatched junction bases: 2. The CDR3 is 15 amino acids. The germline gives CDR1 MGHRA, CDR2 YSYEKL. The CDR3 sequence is CASSPTSGSTDTQYF. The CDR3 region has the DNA TGCGCCAGCAGCCCGACTAGCGGAAGCACAGATACGCAGTATTTT.

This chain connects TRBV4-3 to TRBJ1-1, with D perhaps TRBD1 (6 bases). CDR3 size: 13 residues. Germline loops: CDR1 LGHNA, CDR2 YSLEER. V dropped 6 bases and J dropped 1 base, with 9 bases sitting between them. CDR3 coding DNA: TGCGCCAGCAGGGGCAGGGGGAACACTGAAGCTTTCTTT. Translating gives CASRGRGNTEAFF.

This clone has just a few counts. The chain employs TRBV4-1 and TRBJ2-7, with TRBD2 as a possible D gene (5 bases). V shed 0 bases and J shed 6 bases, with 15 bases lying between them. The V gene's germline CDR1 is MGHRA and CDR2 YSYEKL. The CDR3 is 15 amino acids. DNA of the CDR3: TGCGCCAGCAGCCAAGATGAACTAGTTTCTCGCGAGCAGTACTTC. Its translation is CASSQDELVSREQYF.

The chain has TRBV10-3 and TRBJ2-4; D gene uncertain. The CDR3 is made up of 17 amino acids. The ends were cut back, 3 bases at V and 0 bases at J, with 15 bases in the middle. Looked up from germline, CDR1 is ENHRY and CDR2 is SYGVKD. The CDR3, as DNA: TGTGCCATCAGTGACATTGGAACAGAGCTAGCCAAAAACATTCAGTACTTC. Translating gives CAISDIGTELAKNIQYF.

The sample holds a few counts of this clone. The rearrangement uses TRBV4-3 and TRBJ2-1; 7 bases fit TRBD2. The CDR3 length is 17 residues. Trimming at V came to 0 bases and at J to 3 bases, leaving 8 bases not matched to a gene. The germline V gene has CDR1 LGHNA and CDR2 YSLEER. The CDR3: CASSQDRPGRLYNEQFF. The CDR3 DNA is TGCGCCAGCAGCCAAGATCGGCCCGGGAGGCTCTACAATGAGCAGTTCTTC.

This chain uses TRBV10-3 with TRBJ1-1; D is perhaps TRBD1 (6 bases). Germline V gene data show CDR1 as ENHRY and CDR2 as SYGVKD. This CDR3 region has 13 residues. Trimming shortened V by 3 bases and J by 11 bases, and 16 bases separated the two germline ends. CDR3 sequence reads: CAISDGQTGWAFF. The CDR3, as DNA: TGTGCCATCAGTGATGGGCAGACAGGATGGGCTTTCTTT.

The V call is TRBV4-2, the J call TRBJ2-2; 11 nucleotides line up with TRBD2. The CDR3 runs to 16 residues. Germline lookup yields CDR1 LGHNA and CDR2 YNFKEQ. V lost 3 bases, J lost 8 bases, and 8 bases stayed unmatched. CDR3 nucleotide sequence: TGTGCCAGCAGCCACGATCTAGCGGGAGGTACTGGGGAGCTGTTTTTT. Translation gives CASSHDLAGGTGELFF.

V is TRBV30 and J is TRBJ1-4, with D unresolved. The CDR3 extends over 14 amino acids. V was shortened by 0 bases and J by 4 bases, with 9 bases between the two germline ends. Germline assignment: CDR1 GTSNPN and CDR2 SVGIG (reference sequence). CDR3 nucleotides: TGTGCCTGGAGTGTGCGGCAGCTTAATGAAAAACTGTTTTTT. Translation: CAWSVRQLNEKLFF.

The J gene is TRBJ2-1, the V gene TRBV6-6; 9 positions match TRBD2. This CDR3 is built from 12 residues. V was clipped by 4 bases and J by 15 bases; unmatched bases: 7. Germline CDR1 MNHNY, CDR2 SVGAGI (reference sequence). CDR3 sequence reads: CASSSVAGEGFF. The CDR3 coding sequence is TGTGCCAGCAGTTCCGTAGCGGGAGAGGGGTTCTTC.